This section outlines one TCR beta chain sequence together with its context. Its specificity is not known. The sample belongs to a study of CD8+ T cells in alopecia areata. General study points: Normal-skin resident alphabeta T cells also appear among scalp sample sequences.

Trimming removed 5 bases from V and 1 base from J, with 8 bases in between. In germline, CDR1 is SGHTA, CDR2 FQGNSA. There are 13 residues in the CDR3. Sample treatment: oral pan-JAK inhibitor, 5-10 mg twice daily. Alopecia areata patients gave lesional scalp punch biopsies and peripheral blood samples. RNA, once extracted, was reverse transcribed into cDNA for use as the sequencing template. The assay was immunoSEQ multiplex PCR, and TCRdb's table has in-frame clones only and misses some. The table records some 200,000 clones, 60% of them present only once. The V call is TRBV7-2, the J call TRBJ1-1, with a weak D call TRBD1 (6 bases). The source is a human donor with alopecia areata. This specimen was CD4+ T cells sorted from blood, taken at week 4, from a patient treated with tofacitinib. CDR3 DNA: TGTGCCAGCAGCGGACAGCGGAACACTGAAGCTTTCTTT. The encoded protein is CASSGQRNTEAFF.